This T cell receptor beta chain originates from a study of blood T cell repertoires in COVID-19. As for the study in general: Material from acute and convalescent COVID-19 was sourced from the United States, Italy and Spain. The analysed material was cDNA or gDNA that came from T cells, B-cell-depleted T cells, or PBMCs.

Trimming cost V 2 bases and J 3 bases, with 8 bases left between them. CDR3 length: 13 residues. Germline-derived CDR1 and CDR2 are MNHNS and SASEGT. As handled by the study authors: From reference gene primer amplification, estimates of nucleated cell counts were derived. Data came from immunoSEQ multiplex PCR; TCRdb stores just in-frame clones and leaves some out. Clonal size and the V and J genes are those of that table, whereas D and trimming came from the DNA. The sample includes 75,000 to 95,000 clones, around 88% seen only once; the top ten take over 5%. This clone was observed a single time. The sequence was obtained from a man between 60 and 70 years old with acute or convalescent COVID-19. J is TRBJ2-7 and V is TRBV6-1; TRBD1 is a possible D gene (5 bases). Sequencing was carried out using peripheral blood. The CDR3 bases are TGTGCCAGCAGTGAAAGACAGAACTACGAGCAGTACTTC. It translates to CASSERQNYEQYF.